This entry describes one T cell receptor (beta chain). What it binds is not known. V lost 0 bases and J lost 0, with 9 bases in between. CDR3 size: 16 residues. Germline lookup yields CDR1 SGHVS and CDR2 FQNEAQ. Sequenced by immunoSEQ multiplex PCR; TCRdb stores in-frame clones only, minus some. The sample shows 350,000 to 450,000 clones, 85% of them seen only once. The data were obtained in a study of Ad26.COV2.S vaccination and SARS-CoV-2 variants. Study outcomes and limitations: For non-spike TCRs, breadth in vaccine recipients resembled that in placebo recipients.

Treatment reported: around 19 received Ad26.COV2.S at low or high dose, single or two shots; a few received placebo; per-sample allocation not given. Samples were taken on day 63 after the first vaccine or placebo injection. J is TRBJ1-3 and V is TRBV7-8; D call uncertain. The source is a person between 18 and 59 years old who received the Ad26.COV2.S COVID-19 vaccine or a placebo. The sequencing used peripheral blood, collected in a trial of Ad26.COV2.S vaccine versus placebo. CDR3 in amino acids: CASSLATPSSGNTIYF. The CDR3 DNA follows: TGTGCCAGCAGCTTAGCGACACCCAGCTCTGGAAACACCATATATTTT.